The 9 T cell receptor beta chains below were found in one sample sequenced in a study of shared clonotypes between healthy human individuals. TCRdb keeps only in-frame clones here, not all; method: immunoSEQ multiplex PCR. This sample has some 2,400,000 clones, with around 95% found just once. The specimen sequenced was naive CD4+ T cells sorted from blood. Regarding subset: CD45RA+ positively selected. The receptors shown here come from a man aged 18 to 29 in good health.

This CDR3 is CASSLTSGPPGELFF. The CDR3, as DNA: TGTGCCAGCAGCCTGACTAGCGGGCCTCCCGGGGAGCTGTTTTTT. This chain links TRBV7-2 with TRBJ2-2, with 10 positions matching TRBD2. From germline, CDR1 is SGHTA and CDR2 FQGNSA. Losses at the gene ends were 5 bases for V and 6 bases for J; bases not matched to a gene: 6. This CDR3 region has 15 residues.

The chain links TRBV28 to TRBJ2-4; no clear D. The CDR3 length is 12 residues. V was shortened by 3 bases and J by 7 bases, with 7 bases between the two germline ends. Looked up from germline, CDR1 is MDHEN and CDR2 is SYDVKM. CDR3 region: CASSLLRNIQYF. The CDR3 DNA reads as TGTGCCAGCAGTTTGCTGAGGAACATTCAGTACTTC.

This chain uses TRBV28 with TRBJ2-1; D is uncertain. From germline, CDR1 is MDHEN and CDR2 SYDVKM. V lost 6 bases to trimming and J lost 4 bases, with 10 bases between them. This CDR3 comprises 13 residues. CDR3 DNA sequence: TGTGCCAGCAGGGACGGGTCTTACAATGAGCAGTTCTTC. Translation: CASRDGSYNEQFF.

This chain links TRBV10-3 with TRBJ2-5; D remains ambiguous. Trimming cost V 4 bases and J 1 base, with 13 bases left between them. This CDR3 spans 15 amino acids. CDR1 ENHRY and CDR2 SYGVKD come from the germline V gene. This CDR3 is CAISAKETLQETQYF. CDR3 sequence (DNA): TGTGCCATCAGTGCAAAAGAGACACTCCAAGAGACCCAGTACTTC.

About this clone itself: Distinct nucleotide sequences in the sample also encode this CDR3. CDR3 sequence reads: CASSPMADTQYF. The CDR3 DNA reads TGTGCCAGCTCACCAATGGCAGATACGCAGTATTTT. The chain is built from TRBV18 and TRBJ2-3; D call uncertain. Trimming took 2 bases from V and 4 from J, leaving 4 bases between them. CDR1 is KGHSH, CDR2 LQKENI, per germline. The CDR3 has 12 residues. The full variable domain, in which reference TRBV18 and TRBJ2-3 provide the parts outside the CDR3, is NAGVMQNPRHLVRRRGQEARLRCSPMKGHSHVYWYRQLPEEGLKFMVYLQKENIIDESGMPKERFSAEFPKEGPSILRIQQVVRGDSAAYFCASSPMADTQYFGPGTRLTVL.

J is TRBJ2-1 and V is TRBV11-2, with TRBD1 matching 9 bases. The CDR3 has 16 amino acids. The trim removed 5 bases at V and 1 base at J, leaving 6 bases unmatched. Germline values: CDR1 SGHAT, CDR2 FQNNGV. The CDR3 reads CASSPHDRGSYNEQFF. Written as DNA, the CDR3 is TGTGCCAGCAGCCCGCATGACAGGGGGTCCTACAATGAGCAGTTCTTC. The full variable domain, in which reference TRBV11-2 and TRBJ2-1 provide the parts outside the CDR3, is EAGVAQSPRYKIIEKRQSVAFWCNPISGHATLYWYQQILGQGPKLLIQFQNNGVVDDSQLPKDRFSAERLKGVDSTLKIQPAKLEDSAVYLCASSPHDRGSYNEQFFGPGTRLTVL.

The chain uses TRBV10-3 and TRBJ1-4, with TRBD1 identical over 7 bases. The CDR3 loop spans 15 amino acids. The J segment lost 8 bases and the V segment lost 0 bases, leaving 6 bases of the junction unmatched. CDR1 and CDR2 (germline): ENHRY, SYGVKD. CDR3 DNA: TGTGCCATCAGTGAGTCGAGGACAGGAATCGAAAAACTGTTTTTT. Amino acids: CAISESRTGIEKLFF.

V usage is TRBV6-5 and J usage is TRBJ1-3; D is undetermined. V lost 0 bases, J lost 3 bases, and 12 bases lay in between. CDR1 and CDR2 from the germline V gene are MNHEY and SVGAGI. The CDR3 length is 16 residues. The CDR3 protein is CASSYSSPDVGNTIYF. The CDR3 DNA reads as TGTGCCAGCAGTTACTCGAGCCCAGACGTTGGAAACACCATATATTTT.

CDR3 protein: CAISQGAGGFYNEQFF. The CDR3 bases are TGTGCCATCAGTCAGGGAGCGGGAGGATTTTACAATGAGCAGTTCTTC. The genes are TRBV10-3 and TRBJ2-1; 9 nucleotides match TRBD2. The V gene end was trimmed by 5 bases and the J gene end by 4 bases; junction bases not matched to a gene: 9. Germline V gene lookup returns CDR1 ENHRY and CDR2 SYGVKD. CDR3 length: 16 residues.